In this sample, the clone carrying this T cell receptor beta chain turned up a few times. Its matching antigen is unknown. A read error may account for a junction end that differs from germline. The primer mix had 60 Vbeta and 13 Jbeta primers. The method was immunoSEQ multiplex PCR; TCRdb's version includes in-frame clones alone and lacks a portion of them. The sample lists around 100,000 clones; 74% were seen once. This entry belongs to a study of cytomegalovirus exposure and HLA in healthy donors. This CDR3 spans 15 amino acids. CDR1 is SGHTA and CDR2 is FQGNSA in the germline V gene. Study-wide results and caveats: Productive status was seen about 87% or about 30% of the time for most TCR beta V segments in an earlier analysis. Sequencing depth roughly uniform across donors was assumed in presence/absence analyses.

Sequencing used PBMCs. V usage is TRBV7-2 and J usage is TRBJ1-1, with 12 bases identical to TRBD1. The TCR originated in a man aged 50 to 60 in good health and CMV-seropositive. Written as DNA, the CDR3 is TGTGCCAGCAGCTTAGCCAATCCGGGACAGGGGGCGCCGATCTTT. It yields the protein CASSLANPGQGAPIF.